This T cell receptor beta chain was identified in a study of monozygotic twins with cystic fibrosis. About the study: Libraries were built from 3 to 3.5 micrograms of fragmented DNA using approximately 15 PCR cycles. Study observations and caveats: V usage most resembled the co-twin in 13 of 16 pairs. Nucleotide-identical clonotype sharing was significantly higher within monozygotic CF twin pairs than between unrelated CF individuals.

Sequenced by immunoSEQ multiplex PCR; TCRdb stores in-frame clones only, minus some. The data contain around 30,000 clones, roughly nine tenths of them singletons. Trimming pared 3 bases from V and 0 bases from J, leaving 14 bases between. The CDR3 length is 16 residues. Per the germline V gene, CDR1 is MNHEY and CDR2 is SMNVEV (reference sequence). Comment on this clone: Its antigen is unidentified.

This rearrangement joins TRBV27 to TRBJ1-2, with no clear D. Sequencing was performed on blood. This clonotype was obtained from a girl aged 2 to 10 with cystic fibrosis. CDR3 region: CASSFGVGPSNYGYTF. The CDR3 DNA reads TGTGCCAGCAGTTTTGGGGTTGGGCCCTCTAACTATGGCTACACCTTC.